This TCR beta chain was documented in a study of blood T cell repertoires in COVID-19 (TCRdb year 2020). Describing the broader study: The collaborator samples originated in the United States, Italy and Spain and spanned the acute and convalescent phases of COVID-19. The material from the prospective study consisted of cDNA or gDNA derived from T cells, B-cell-depleted T cells, or PBMCs. The repertoires were released in a freely available public database meant as a resource for research on the immune response to SARS-CoV-2. Samples were obtained from the ongoing ImmuneRACE study (first 160 participants) and from some 1,300 subjects provided by 6 global collaborators. HLA class I and class II types, where available, came from metadata supplied by the sample provider rather than from assay-based typing. The dataset comprised deeply sampled blood TCRbeta repertoires from subjects exposed to, actively infected with, or recovered from COVID-19. Nearly every sample came with metadata listing a de-identified subject ID, COVID-19 status, age in years and sex.

Whole blood was collected in K2EDTA tubes by collaborating institutions according to the institutions' own protocols. For TCRbeta analysis, collaborator samples were shipped as frozen whole blood, as isolated PBMCs, or as DNA extracted from either sample type. TCRbeta CDR3 regions were amplified from genomic DNA by means of the immunoSEQ Assay, a bias-controlled multiplex PCR. As for the original processing: Nucleated cell counts per sample were estimated from amplification of reference gene primers within the assay. To quantify the absolute abundance of each unique TCRbeta CDR3 rearrangement, sequence reads were collapsed and filtered. For each sample, productive Simpson clonality was calculated by taking the square root of Simpson's diversity index across productive rearrangements. TCRdb retrieved this table from immuneACCESS and kept in-frame rearrangements only. Not all clones are present; in checked studies, unresolved V genes account for under half, and no reason is known for the remainder. V and J calls and clone size are given by that table; D and trimming were obtained from the DNA. In all, the sample holds about 190,000 clones, and around 86% of those were seen once. In total, the top ten clones hold about 2.5% of the sample.

Study-wide findings and limitations: The amount of clinical and demographic metadata varied by source and participant and was provided uncurated.

V lost 8 bases and J lost 9 bases, and the count of bases not matched to a germline gene is 4. The CDR3, from cysteine to phenylalanine, totals 13 residues. CDR3 DNA is the only sequence kept; it has 39 bases, read in frame from the first base. Points on this clone: Its target antigen remains unknown. Base quality data are lacking; no much larger clone is found one base away.

Sequencing input: peripheral blood. The receptor was derived from a man between 40 and 49 years old with active or convalescent COVID-19. In this chain, TRBV12-3 or TRBV12-4 is recombined with TRBJ1-6; 10 bases in the middle match TRBD1. The CDR3 protein: CASLGTGASPLHF. The nucleotide sequence is TGTGCCAGCTTGGGGACAGGGGCTTCACCCCTCCACTTT.